This TCR beta chain was documented in a study of beta chain features in type 1 diabetes. What was sequenced were expressed TCRB transcripts, since all of the isolated RNA had been reverse transcribed. Clones were sequenced by immunoSEQ multiplex PCR, and TCRdb holds only the in-frame ones, with some missing. The table lists about 710,000 clones, 11% to 15% of them singletons. Points from the study as a whole: PCR, the amplification step, might favor shorter templates, equally in patients and controls. When Type 1 diabetes patients were examined, their TCRB CDR3s proved moderately but significantly shorter in all four CD4+ subsets.

A remark on this clone: Its antigen remains unknown.

The collection from each donor was one heparinised blood draw averaging approximately 110 mL. Central memory, naive, regulatory and stem cell-like memory CD4+ cells were sorted by CD45RO/CCR7/CD25/CD127/CD95/CD27. CDR3 length equals 16 residues. V lost 2 bases and J 7 bases, leaving 18 bases between the germline ends. The V gene's germline CDR1 is MNHEY and CDR2 SVGAGI. The sequencing sample was made of naive CD4+ T cells from blood. V is TRBV6-5 and J is TRBJ2-1; TRBD1 is a possible D gene (6 bases). This clonotype was sampled from a man between 18 and 29 years old with type 1 diabetes. CDR3 protein: CASSYLTGKTGNEQFF. CDR3 nucleotide sequence: TGTGCCAGCAGTTACCTCACAGGGAAGACGGGGAATGAGCAGTTCTTC.